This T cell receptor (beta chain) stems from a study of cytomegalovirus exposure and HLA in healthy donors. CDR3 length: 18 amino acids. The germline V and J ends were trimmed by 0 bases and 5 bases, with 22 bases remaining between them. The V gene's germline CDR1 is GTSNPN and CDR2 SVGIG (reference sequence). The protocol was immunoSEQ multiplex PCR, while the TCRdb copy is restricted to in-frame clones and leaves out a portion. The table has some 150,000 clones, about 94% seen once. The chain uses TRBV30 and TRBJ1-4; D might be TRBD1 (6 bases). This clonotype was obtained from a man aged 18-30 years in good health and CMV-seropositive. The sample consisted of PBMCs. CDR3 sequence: CAWSVHPPSQGRNEKLFF. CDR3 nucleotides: TGTGCCTGGAGTGTACACCCCCCCAGTCAGGGGAGAAATGAAAAACTGTTTTTT. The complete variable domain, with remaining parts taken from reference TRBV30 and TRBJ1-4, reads SQTIHQWPATLVQPVGSPLSLECTVEGTSNPNLYWYRQAAGRGLQLLFYSVGIGQISSEVPQNLSASRPQDRQFILSSKKLLLSDSGFYLCAWSVHPPSQGRNEKLFFGSGTQLSVL.